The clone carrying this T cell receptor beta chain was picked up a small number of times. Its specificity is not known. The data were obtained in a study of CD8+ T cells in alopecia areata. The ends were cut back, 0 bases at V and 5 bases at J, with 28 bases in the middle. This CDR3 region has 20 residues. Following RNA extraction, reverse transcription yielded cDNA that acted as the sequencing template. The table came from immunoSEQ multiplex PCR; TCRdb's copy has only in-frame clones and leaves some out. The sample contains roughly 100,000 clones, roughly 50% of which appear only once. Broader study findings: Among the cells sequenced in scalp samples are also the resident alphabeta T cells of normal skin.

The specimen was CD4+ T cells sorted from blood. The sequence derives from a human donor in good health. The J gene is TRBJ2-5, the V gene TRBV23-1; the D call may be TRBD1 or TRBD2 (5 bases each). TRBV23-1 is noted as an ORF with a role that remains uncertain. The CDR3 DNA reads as TGCGCCAGCAGTCAATCCCATCAATTTGGGGGAGCCCGGAGAGGGGAGACCCAGTACTTC. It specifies CASSQSHQFGGARRGETQYF.